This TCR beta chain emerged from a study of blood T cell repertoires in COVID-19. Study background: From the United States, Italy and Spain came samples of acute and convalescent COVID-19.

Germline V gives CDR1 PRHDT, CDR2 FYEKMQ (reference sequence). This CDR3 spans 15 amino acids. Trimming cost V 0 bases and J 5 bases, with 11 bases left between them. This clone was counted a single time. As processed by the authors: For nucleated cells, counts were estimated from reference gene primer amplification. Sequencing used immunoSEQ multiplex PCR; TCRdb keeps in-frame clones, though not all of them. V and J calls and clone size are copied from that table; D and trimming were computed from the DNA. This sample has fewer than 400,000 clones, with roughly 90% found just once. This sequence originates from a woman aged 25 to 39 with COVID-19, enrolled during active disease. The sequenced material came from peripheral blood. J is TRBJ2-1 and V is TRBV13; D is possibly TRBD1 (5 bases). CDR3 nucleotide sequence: TGTGCCAGCAGCTTAGGCTTGCAGGGCAACAATGAGCAGTTCTTC. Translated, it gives CASSLGLQGNNEQFF.